This paragraph covers one T cell receptor (beta chain) sequence. The data belong to a study of beta chain features in type 1 diabetes. Trimming removed 5 bases at V and 0 bases at J, with 14 bases between. This CDR3 is built from 16 residues. Germline V gene lookup returns CDR1 SGHTA and CDR2 FQGTGA. cDNA synthesis used the whole RNA isolate, giving expressed TCRB sequences. Repertoires were generated with immunoSEQ multiplex PCR, while TCRdb's copy carries only in-frame clones and drops some. Of some 150,000 clones in the sample, roughly 10% were seen once. The sample was central memory CD4+ T cells from blood. The chain recombines TRBV7-3 with TRBJ2-1, with D perhaps assigned TRBD1 or TRBD2 (6 bases each). This sequence was found in a man between 18 and 35 years old in good health. DNA for the CDR3: TGTGCCAGCAGCCCCTCGGGGGCTATCTCCTACAATGAGCAGTTCTTC. It yields the protein CASSPSGAISYNEQFF.